Below are 12 T cell receptor beta chains sequenced from a single sample in a study of post-analysis software for immune sequencing data. These TCRs are of unknown antigen specificity. The TCR beta cDNA libraries carried unique molecular identifiers. Using its own MiXCR run on the PCR reads, TCRdb lists one record per CDR3 protein. This sample has roughly 600,000 distinct CDR3 sequences; roughly 45% occur once, and the top ten carry under 2%. General study findings and limits: Patients showed TRBV5-6, TRBV5-1 and TRBV20-1 among a handful of TRBV segments more frequent than in controls.

Specimen: blood. These receptors were taken from a girl aged 10 to 17 with multiple sclerosis.

V gene TRBV6-6 combines with J gene TRBJ1-5; 7 nucleotides match TRBD1. Germline-derived CDR1 and CDR2 are MNHNY and SVGAGI (reference sequence). This CDR3 is built from 15 residues. V was clipped by 5 bases and J by 7 bases; unmatched bases: 11. The CDR3 region is CASSLHRQGSQPQHF. The CDR3, as DNA: TGTGCCAGCAGTCTCCATAGACAGGGTTCACAGCCCCAGCATTTT.

This clonotype was seen a single time. This chain links TRBV20-1 with TRBJ2-7; D unresolved. The CDR3 loop spans 13 amino acids. V was shortened by 0 bases and J by 4 bases, with 10 bases between the two germline ends. Germline V gene sequence: CDR1 DFQATT, CDR2 SNEGSKA (reference sequence). The CDR3 coding sequence is TGCAGTGCTAGAGACATCTTCGGGTACGAGCAGTACTTC. It is translated as CSARDIFGYEQYF.

This rearrangement joins TRBV14 to TRBJ1-2; weak D call: TRBD1 (5 bases). The V end was cut by 1 base, the J end by 6 bases, with 9 bases between. Per the germline V gene, CDR1 is SGHDN and CDR2 is FVKESK. The CDR3 covers 13 residues. CDR3 loop: CASSQGRGDGYTF. For the CDR3, the DNA is TGTGCCAGCAGCCAAGGGAGGGGTGATGGCTACACCTTC.

This clonotype has only a few counts. For the CDR3, the DNA is TGTGCCTCCGGCGGGAGGAGCGACGAGCAGTACTTC. It translates to CASGGRSDEQYF. J is TRBJ2-7 and V is TRBV6-5; TRBD2 matches 8 bases. The J segment lost 5 bases and the V segment lost 11 bases, leaving 8 bases of the junction unmatched. Germline CDR1 and CDR2: MNHEY and SVGAGI. The CDR3 extends over 12 amino acids.

The chain carries TRBV20-1 and TRBJ2-1, with 9 bases that match TRBD2. CDR1 DFQATT and CDR2 SNEGSKA come from the germline V gene (reference sequence). The V gene end was trimmed by 3 bases and the J gene end by 5 bases; junction bases not matched to a gene: 11. There are 16 residues in the CDR3. In nucleotides, the CDR3 is TGCAGTGCTAGTAGGTGGGGGCGGGAGGGGAACAATGAGCAGTTCTTC. It is translated as CSASRWGREGNNEQFF.

This clonotype was found a few times. The rearrangement joins TRBV12-3 or TRBV12-4 to TRBJ1-2; tentatively, D is TRBD1 (6 bases). The length of the CDR3 is 14 residues. V was trimmed by 10 bases and J by 3 bases, leaving 18 bases between them. In DNA form, the CDR3 reads TGTGCCACCGTTACACAGGGATCGTACTATGGCTACACCTTC. Amino acids: CATVTQGSYYGYTF.

This clonotype appeared many times. The chain couples TRBV4-1 to TRBJ2-7; TRBD1 agrees at 9 bases. This CDR3 has 20 amino acids. V dropped 2 bases and J dropped 4; count of bases not matched to a gene: 21. Germline assignment: CDR1 MGHRA and CDR2 YSYEKL. The DNA for the CDR3 is TGCGCCAGCAGCCAAAAAGACGGGACAGGGTTTGTAATAACGGGATACGAGCAGTACTTC. Amino acids: CASSQKDGTGFVITGYEQYF.

This clonotype appeared once. J is TRBJ2-1 and V is TRBV20-1; 13 bases agree with TRBD2. CDR1 and CDR2 (germline): DFQATT, SNEGSKA (reference sequence). J was trimmed by 0 bases and V by 5 bases; bases with no gene match: 7. The length of the CDR3 is 17 residues. Here the CDR3 reads CSASGTSGASSYNEQFF. The CDR3 DNA sequence: TGCAGTGCTTCCGGGACTAGCGGGGCCAGCTCCTACAATGAGCAGTTCTTC.

V and J are TRBV2 and TRBJ2-7; D remains unclear. Germline assignment: CDR1 SNHLY and CDR2 FYNNEI. CDR3 size: 12 residues. The ends were cut back, 4 bases at V and 3 bases at J, with 7 bases in the middle. As DNA, the CDR3 is TGTGCCAGCAGTGCCGGATACTACGAGCAGTACTTC. Its translation is CASSAGYYEQYF.

The genes are TRBV14 and TRBJ2-1; 11 nucleotides line up with TRBD2. J lost 7 bases, V lost 3 bases, and 8 bases had no gene match. The CDR3 length is 16 residues. Germline V gives CDR1 SGHDN, CDR2 FVKESK. In DNA, the CDR3 is TGTGCCAGCAGCCAGCTCTTTCTAGCGGGGGGAAATGAGCAGTTCTTC. The encoded protein is CASSQLFLAGGNEQFF. Full variable domain (outside the CDR3, taken from reference TRBV14 and TRBJ2-1): EAGVTQFPSHSVIEKGQTVTLRCDPISGHDNLYWYRRVMGKEIKFLLHFVKESKQDESGMPNNRFLAERTGGTYSTLKVQPAELEDSGVYFCASSQLFLAGGNEQFFGPGTRLTVL.

This sequence joins TRBV5-6 and TRBJ2-5, with unresolved D. V was clipped by 2 bases and J by 0 bases, with 8 bases between them. From germline, CDR1 is SGHDT and CDR2 YYEEEE. This CDR3 is 14 amino acids long. The CDR3 loop reads CASSFPGYQETQYF. The CDR3 DNA reads as TGTGCCAGCAGCTTCCCCGGGTACCAAGAGACCCAGTACTTC.

The rearrangement joins TRBV2 to TRBJ2-1; possible D gene TRBD2, 5 bases. CDR1 is SNHLY and CDR2 is FYNNEI in the germline V gene. This CDR3 contains 15 residues. V was trimmed by 6 bases and J by 5 bases, leaving 17 bases between them. Written as DNA, the CDR3 is TGTGCCAGCAGAGATAACCTACTCGGGAACAATGAGCAGTTCTTC. Protein: CASRDNLLGNNEQFF.